Following are 22 T cell receptor beta chains from one sample sequenced in a study of CD8+CD57+ T cells in acquired aplastic anemia. Genomic DNA templated the TCR beta VDJ and CDR3 profiling. TCRdb redid the calling of the reads with MiXCR, one entry per CDR3 protein. The sample includes about 160,000 distinct CDR3 sequences, 40% to 60% of them seen just once. Patients who underwent sequencing had shown CD8+CD57+ cell expansion by flow cytometry. Material: sorted CD4+, CD8+, or CD8+CD57+ T cells (not recorded which) from PBMCs. The receptors shown here come from a human donor with aplastic anemia.

This sequence joins TRBV5-1 and TRBJ1-1; D gene unclear. Deletions cut 0 bases from V and 0 bases from J, with 6 bases between. The CDR3 runs to 14 residues. The germline gives CDR1 SGHRS, CDR2 YFSETQ. CDR3 sequence reads: CASSLVGMNTEAFF. The CDR3 DNA is TGCGCCAGCAGCTTGGTAGGGATGAACACTGAAGCTTTCTTT.

This clonotype was detected many times. This chain links TRBV20-1 with TRBJ1-4; no reliable D call. From germline, CDR1 is DFQATT and CDR2 SNEGSKA (reference sequence). There are 13 residues in the CDR3. V lost 2 bases and J 8 bases, leaving 12 bases between the germline ends. CDR3 DNA sequence: TGCAGTGCTAGACCTAAAGGGAACGAAAAACTGTTTTTT. Amino acids: CSARPKGNEKLFF.

J is TRBJ1-4 and V is TRBV9, with TRBD1 matching over 9 bases. The length of the CDR3 is 14 residues. The V segment lost 4 bases and the J segment 4 bases; nucleotides outside the gene matches: 2. The germline gives CDR1 SGDLS, CDR2 YYNGEE. CDR3 region: CASSKGQGNEKLFF. CDR3 DNA sequence: TGTGCCAGCAGCAAGGGACAGGGTAATGAAAAACTGTTTTTT.

The chain has TRBV4-3 and TRBJ2-3; maybe TRBD1 (5 bases). Germline V CDR1 and CDR2: LGHNA, YSLEER. Trimming shortened V by 2 bases and J by 0 bases, and 12 bases separated the two germline ends. There are 16 residues in the CDR3. The CDR3 nucleotides are TGCGCCAGCAGCCAAAGGACACGCACTAGCACAGATACGCAGTATTTT. This sequence encodes CASSQRTRTSTDTQYF.

CDR3 sequence reads: CASSESGAQGEAFF. The CDR3 DNA sequence: TGTGCCAGCAGTGAGTCCGGGGCCCAGGGTGAAGCTTTCTTT. V gene TRBV19 combines with J gene TRBJ1-1; D is possibly TRBD1 (5 bases). Trimming removed 9 bases from V and 7 bases from J, with 21 bases in between. Germline V CDR1 and CDR2: LNHDA, SQIVND (reference sequence). The CDR3 has 14 residues.

This chain connects TRBV15 to TRBJ2-5; D is perhaps TRBD2 (6 bases). Germline V gene data show CDR1 as LNHNV and CDR2 as YYDKDF (reference sequence). This CDR3 contains 14 residues. V was trimmed by 1 base and J by 5 bases, leaving 11 bases between them. CDR3 amino acids: CATSRGGGTETQYF. In DNA form, the CDR3 reads TGTGCCACCAGCAGAGGTGGAGGGACGGAGACCCAGTACTTC.

In the case of this clonotype: Possible read error: a much larger clone is one base away. The J gene is TRBJ1-1, the V gene TRBV9; D is undetermined. Germline V lookup: CDR1 SGDLS, CDR2 YYNGEE. The CDR3 has 15 residues. V gave up 2 bases and J gave up 3 bases, with 14 bases separating them. The CDR3 DNA reads TGTGCCAGCAGCGTGGAGGGTATCGGGGACACTGAAGCTTTCTTT. Translation gives CASSVEGIGDTEAFF.

The rearrangement uses TRBV27 and TRBJ2-5, with D perhaps TRBD2 (7 bases). CDR3 length: 14 amino acids. Germline V gene data show CDR1 as MNHEY and CDR2 as SMNVEV (reference sequence). V lost 3 bases and J 9 bases, leaving 17 bases between the germline ends. CDR3 in amino acids: CASSFRGAGEAQYF. CDR3 DNA: TGTGCCAGCAGTTTTCGGGGGGCCGGGGAGGCCCAGTACTTC.

This clonotype was observed many times. The chain recombines TRBV7-6 with TRBJ2-7; no clear D. This CDR3 contains 15 residues. V was clipped by 4 bases and J by 0 bases, with 13 bases between them. CDR1 SGHVS and CDR2 FNYEAQ come from the germline V gene. CDR3 loop: CASSSEWQDSYEQYF. Written as DNA, the CDR3 is TGTGCCAGCAGCTCAGAGTGGCAGGACTCCTACGAGCAGTACTTC. Complete variable domain (other parts from reference TRBV7-6 and TRBJ2-7): GAGVSQSPRYKVTKRGQDVALRCDPISGHVSLYWYRQALGQGPEFLTYFNYEAQQDKSGLPNDRFSAERPEGSISTLTIQRTEQRDSAMYRCASSSEWQDSYEQYFGPGTRLTVT.

This clonotype has just a few counts. V gene TRBV25-1 combines with J gene TRBJ2-3; D uncertain. V dropped 4 bases and J dropped 1 base, with 6 bases sitting between them. The CDR3 consists of 13 residues. Germline CDR1 is MGHDK and CDR2 is SYGVNS. The CDR3 here is CASSGVGTDTQYF. In nucleotides, the CDR3 is TGTGCCAGCAGTGGTGTAGGCACAGATACGCAGTATTTT.

This clonotype has at least ten counts. The genes are TRBV4-1 and TRBJ2-7; the D gene could be TRBD1 or TRBD2 (6 bases each). V lost 3 bases, J lost 7 bases, and 16 bases lay in between. The germline V gene encodes CDR1 MGHRA and CDR2 YSYEKL. The CDR3 covers 14 residues. CDR3 bases: TGCGCCAGCAGCCAGAGGGGGGCAGGGGATGAGCAGTACTTC. This gives the protein CASSQRGAGDEQYF.

This clonotype showed up many times. The V call is TRBV14, the J call TRBJ1-4, with D perhaps TRBD1 (6 bases). The CDR3 covers 16 residues. The V and J ends lost 1 base and 6 bases respectively, with 15 bases between them. Looked up from germline, CDR1 is SGHDN and CDR2 is FVKESK. The CDR3 DNA follows: TGTGCCAGCAGCCAAGTCGGCTGGGGGCAAGATGAAAAACTGTTTTTT. Translating gives CASSQVGWGQDEKLFF.

This clonotype was recorded a few times. The CDR3 loop reads CASSFSGGEYEQYF. DNA of the CDR3: TGTGCCAGCAGTTTTTCTGGGGGGGAGTACGAGCAGTACTTC. The chain joins TRBV27 to TRBJ2-7; TRBD2 matches at 7 bases. The germline gives CDR1 MNHEY, CDR2 SMNVEV (reference sequence). The CDR3 is 14 residues long. The ends lost 3 bases at V and 4 bases at J; junction bases unmatched: 6.

About this clonotype itself: A much more abundant neighbour one base away suggests this may be a read error. The chain uses TRBV20-1 and TRBJ2-7, with TRBD1 identical over 7 bases. V was clipped by 5 bases and J by 6 bases; unmatched bases: 10. CDR1 is DFQATT, CDR2 SNEGSKA, per germline (reference sequence). This CDR3 has 13 residues. The CDR3 DNA follows: TGCAGTGCTGGGGAGACAGGGAGCTTCGAGCAGTACTTC. It encodes CSAGETGSFEQYF.

Concerning this clonotype itself: The limits of the CDR3 on the DNA are not certain, so only TCRdb's listed CDR3 is given. This chain connects TRBV3-1 to TRBJ1-6. The CDR3 spans 16 residues, counting both ends. The germline gives CDR1 LGHDT, CDR2 YNNKEL (reference sequence). The CDR3 loop reads CASSQDWADGNSPLYF.

A word on this clonotype: The junction shows a germline mismatch at one end, possibly a read error. The rearrangement joins TRBV30 to TRBJ1-1; TRBD1 might be the D (6 bases). The CDR3 sequence is 12 residues long. CDR1 is GTSNPN and CDR2 is SVGIG in the germline V gene (reference sequence). CDR3 in amino acids: CAWTAGDTEASF. As DNA, the CDR3 is TGTGCCTGGACCGCGGGGGACACTGAAGCTTCCTTT.

There are many counts of this clonotype. The rearrangement joins TRBV20-1 to TRBJ2-7; a weak D match, TRBD1 (6 bases). The CDR3 totals 15 residues. The germline gives CDR1 DFQATT, CDR2 SNEGSKA (reference sequence). V was shortened by 3 bases and J by 1 base, with 16 bases between the two germline ends. CDR3 in amino acids: CSASGADRQSYEQYF. In nucleotides, the CDR3 is TGCAGTGCTAGTGGGGCGGACAGACAATCCTACGAGCAGTACTTC.

This clonotype has just one count. V is TRBV10-1 and J is TRBJ2-7; D is undetermined. Germline V gives CDR1 WNHNN, CDR2 SYGVQD (reference sequence). The CDR3 totals 14 residues. Deletions cut 6 bases from V and 3 bases from J, with 15 bases between. CDR3 sequence reads: CASSEGRDRYEQYF. In DNA, the CDR3 is TGCGCCAGCAGCGAAGGAAGGGATCGCTACGAGCAGTACTTC.

This clonotype was detected many times. The V gene is TRBV5-1, the J gene TRBJ1-1, with no clear D. The CDR3 covers 15 residues. Germline loops: CDR1 SGHRS, CDR2 YFSETQ. The V and J ends lost 0 bases and 0 bases respectively, with 9 bases between them. The CDR3 coding sequence is TGCGCCAGCAGCTTGGCCGCTGGGTTGAACACTGAAGCTTTCTTT. Protein sequence: CASSLAAGLNTEAFF.

This chain uses TRBV5-4 with TRBJ2-7; 9 bases agree with TRBD1. The CDR3 totals 15 residues. V lost 2 bases and J lost 6; bases outside the gene matches: 9. In germline, CDR1 is SGHNT, CDR2 YYREEE (reference sequence). CDR3 region: CASSFEGTGLSEQYF. The CDR3 DNA is TGTGCCAGCAGCTTCGAGGGGACAGGGCTGTCCGAGCAGTACTTC.

This clonotype was seen once. This sequence joins TRBV29-1 and TRBJ1-1; D ambiguous. Germline-derived CDR1 and CDR2 are SQVTM and ANQGSEA. CDR3 size: 13 residues. V was shortened by 5 bases and J by 3 bases, with 13 bases between the two germline ends. CDR3 sequence (DNA): TGCAGCGTTTCGGTTCGAGGTGACACTGAAGCTTTCTTT. It specifies CSVSVRGDTEAFF.

As to this clonotype: This may come from a read error, since a much larger clone is one base off. The chain joins TRBV11-2 to TRBJ2-6, with TRBD1 as a possible D gene (6 bases). The CDR3 covers 16 residues. Germline lookup yields CDR1 SGHAT and CDR2 FQNNGV. The CDR3 DNA sequence: TGTGTCAGCAGCTTGGACAGACCGTCCGGGGCCAACGTCCTGACTTTC. Translated, it gives CVSSLDRPSGANVLTF.